This T cell receptor beta chain is from a study of blood T cell repertoires in COVID-19. Study summary: Samples representing acute and convalescent COVID-19 were sourced from the United States, Italy and Spain. PBMCs, B-cell-depleted T cells, or T cells provided the cDNA or gDNA that made up the material.

Sequencing was performed with immunoSEQ multiplex PCR; in TCRdb, only in-frame clones are kept and a portion is missing. The sample includes 310,000 or so clones, approximately 91% seen only once; the top ten take over 8%. CDR3 length: 15 amino acids. CDR1 and CDR2 (germline): SGHAT, FQDESV (reference sequence). Trimming at V came to 5 bases and at J to 6 bases, leaving 9 bases not matched to a gene. The study counted Cohort 3 donors as recovered given two negative PCRs, clearance, or symptom resolution. Sequencing was done on a sample of PBMCs or T cells enriched from blood (not recorded which). This clonotype was obtained from a woman aged 35 to 49 who had recovered from COVID-19. The chain employs TRBV11-1 and TRBJ2-1; the match to TRBD1 covers 8 bases. The CDR3 DNA follows: TGTGCCAGCAGCATCCGGGCAGGGGGCCGCAATGAGCAGTTCTTC. Translating gives CASSIRAGGRNEQFF.